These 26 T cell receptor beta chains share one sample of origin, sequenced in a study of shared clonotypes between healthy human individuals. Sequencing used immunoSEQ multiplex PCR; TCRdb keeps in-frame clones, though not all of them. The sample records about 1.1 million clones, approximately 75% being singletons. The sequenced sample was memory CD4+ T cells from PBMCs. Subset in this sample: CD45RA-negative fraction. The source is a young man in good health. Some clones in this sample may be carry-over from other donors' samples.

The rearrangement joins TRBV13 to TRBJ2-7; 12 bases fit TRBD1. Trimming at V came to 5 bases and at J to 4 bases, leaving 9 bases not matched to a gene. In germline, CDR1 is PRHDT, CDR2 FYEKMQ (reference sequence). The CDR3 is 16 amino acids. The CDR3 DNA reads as TGTGCCAGCAGCCCTGGGACAGGGGGCGCGGGGTACGAGCAGTACTTC. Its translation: CASSPGTGGAGYEQYF.

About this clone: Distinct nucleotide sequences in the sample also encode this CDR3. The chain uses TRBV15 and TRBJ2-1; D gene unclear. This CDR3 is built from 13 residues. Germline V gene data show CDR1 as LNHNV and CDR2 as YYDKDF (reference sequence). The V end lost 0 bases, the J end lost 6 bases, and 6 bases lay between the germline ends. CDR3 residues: CATSRDLGNEQFF. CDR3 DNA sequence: TGTGCCACCAGCAGAGATCTCGGCAATGAGCAGTTCTTC.

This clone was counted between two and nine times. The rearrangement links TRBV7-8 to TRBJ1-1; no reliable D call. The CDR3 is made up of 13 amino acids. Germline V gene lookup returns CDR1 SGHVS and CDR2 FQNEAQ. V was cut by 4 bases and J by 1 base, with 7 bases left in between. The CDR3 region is CASSSTWNTEAFF. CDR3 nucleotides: TGTGCCAGCAGCTCAACCTGGAACACTGAAGCTTTCTTT.

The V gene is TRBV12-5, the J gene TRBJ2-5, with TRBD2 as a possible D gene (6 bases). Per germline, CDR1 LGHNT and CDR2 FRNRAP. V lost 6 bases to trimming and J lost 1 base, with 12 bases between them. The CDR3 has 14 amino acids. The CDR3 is CASGPAGSQETQYF. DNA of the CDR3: TGTGCTAGTGGCCCTGCGGGGAGCCAAGAGACCCAGTACTTC. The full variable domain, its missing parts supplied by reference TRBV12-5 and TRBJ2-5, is DARVTQTPRHKVTEMGQEVTMRCQPILGHNTVFWYRQTMMQGLELLAYFRNRAPLDDSGMPKDRFSAEMPDATLATLKIQPSEPRDSAVYFCASGPAGSQETQYFGPGTRLLVL.

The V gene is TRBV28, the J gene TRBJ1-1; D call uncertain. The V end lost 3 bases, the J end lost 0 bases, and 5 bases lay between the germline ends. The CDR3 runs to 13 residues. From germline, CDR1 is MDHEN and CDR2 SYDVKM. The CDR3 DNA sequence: TGTGCCAGCAGTTTTTGGGTGAACACTGAAGCTTTCTTT. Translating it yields CASSFWVNTEAFF. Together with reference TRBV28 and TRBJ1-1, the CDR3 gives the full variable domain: DVKVTQSSRYLVKRTGEKVFLECVQDMDHENMFWYRQDPGLGLRLIYFSYDVKMKEKGDIPEGYSVSREKKERFSLILESASTNQTSMYLCASSFWVNTEAFFGQGTRLTVV.

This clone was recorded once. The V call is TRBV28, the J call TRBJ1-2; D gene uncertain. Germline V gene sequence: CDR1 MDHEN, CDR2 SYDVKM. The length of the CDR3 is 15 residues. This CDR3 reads CAIRVSGTEGRGYTF. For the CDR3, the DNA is TGTGCAATTCGAGTTTCGGGTACGGAGGGCCGAGGCTACACCTTC.

The CDR3 is CASSGGTGGPYEQYF. In DNA form, the CDR3 reads TGTGCCAGCAGCGGGGGGACAGGGGGACCCTACGAGCAGTACTTC. The V gene is TRBV28, the J gene TRBJ2-7; TRBD1 agrees at 11 bases. The CDR3 loop spans 15 amino acids. The J segment lost 2 bases and the V segment lost 6 bases, leaving 6 bases of the junction unmatched. CDR1 is MDHEN and CDR2 is SYDVKM in the germline V gene.

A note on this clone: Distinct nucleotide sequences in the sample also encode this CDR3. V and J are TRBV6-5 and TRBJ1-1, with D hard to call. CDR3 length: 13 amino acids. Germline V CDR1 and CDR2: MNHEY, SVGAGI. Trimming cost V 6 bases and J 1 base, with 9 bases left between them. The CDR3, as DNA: TGTGCCAGCAGAAGGACGGCGAACACTGAAGCTTTCTTT. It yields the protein CASRRTANTEAFF.

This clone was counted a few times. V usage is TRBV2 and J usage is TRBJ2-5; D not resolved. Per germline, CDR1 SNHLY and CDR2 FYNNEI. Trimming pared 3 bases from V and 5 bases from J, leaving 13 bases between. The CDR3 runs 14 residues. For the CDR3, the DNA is TGTGCCAGCAGTGATAGGTCAGCTCTGGAGACCCAGTACTTC. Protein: CASSDRSALETQYF. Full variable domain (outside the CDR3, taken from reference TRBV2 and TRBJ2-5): EPEVTQTPSHQVTQMGQEVILRCVPISNHLYFYWYRQILGQKVEFLVSFYNNEISEKSEIFDDQFSVERPDGSNFTLKIRSTKLEDSAMYFCASSDRSALETQYFGPGTRLLVL.

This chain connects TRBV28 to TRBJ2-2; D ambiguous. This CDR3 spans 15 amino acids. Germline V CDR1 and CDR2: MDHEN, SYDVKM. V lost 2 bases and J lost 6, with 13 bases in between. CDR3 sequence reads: CASSLASRGSGELFF. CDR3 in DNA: TGTGCCAGCAGTTTAGCATCCCGTGGATCCGGGGAGCTGTTTTTT.

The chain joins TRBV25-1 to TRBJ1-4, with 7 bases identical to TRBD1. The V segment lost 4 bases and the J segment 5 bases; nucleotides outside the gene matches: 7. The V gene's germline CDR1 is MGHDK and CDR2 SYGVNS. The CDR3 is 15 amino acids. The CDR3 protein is CASSAHRGLNEKLFF. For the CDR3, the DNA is TGTGCCAGCAGTGCCCACAGGGGCCTCAATGAAAAACTGTTTTTT.

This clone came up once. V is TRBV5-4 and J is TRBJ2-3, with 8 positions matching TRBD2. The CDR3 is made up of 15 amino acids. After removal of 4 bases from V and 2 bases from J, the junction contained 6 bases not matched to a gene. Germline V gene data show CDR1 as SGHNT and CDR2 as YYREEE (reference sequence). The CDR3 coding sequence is TGTGCCAGCAGCCTTTCGGGGGGGGACACAGATACGCAGTATTTT. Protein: CASSLSGGDTDTQYF.

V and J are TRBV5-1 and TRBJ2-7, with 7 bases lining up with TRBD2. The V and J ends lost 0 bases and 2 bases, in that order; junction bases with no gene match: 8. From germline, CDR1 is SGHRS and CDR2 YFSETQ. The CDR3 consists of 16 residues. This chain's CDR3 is CASSLGGTTTTYEQYF. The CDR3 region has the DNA TGCGCCAGCAGCTTGGGAGGGACTACTACTACCTACGAGCAGTACTTC.

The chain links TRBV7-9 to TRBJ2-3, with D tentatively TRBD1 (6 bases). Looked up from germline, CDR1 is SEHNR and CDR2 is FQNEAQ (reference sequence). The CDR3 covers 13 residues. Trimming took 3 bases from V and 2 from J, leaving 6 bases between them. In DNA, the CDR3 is TGTGCCAGCAGCTTGGGACACACAGATACGCAGTATTTT. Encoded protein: CASSLGHTDTQYF. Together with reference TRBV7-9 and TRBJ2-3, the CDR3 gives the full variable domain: DTGVSQNPRHKITKRGQNVTFRCDPISEHNRLYWYRQTLGQGPEFLTYFQNEAQLEKSRLLSDRFSAERPKGSFSTLEIQRTEQGDSAMYLCASSLGHTDTQYFGPGTRLTVL.

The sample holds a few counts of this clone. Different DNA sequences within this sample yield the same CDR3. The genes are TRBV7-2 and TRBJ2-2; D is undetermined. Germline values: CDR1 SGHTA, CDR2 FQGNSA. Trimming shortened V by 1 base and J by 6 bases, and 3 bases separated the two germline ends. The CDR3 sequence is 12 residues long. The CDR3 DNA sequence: TGTGCCAGCAGCTTAGTCCCCGGGGAGCTGTTTTTT. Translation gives CASSLVPGELFF.

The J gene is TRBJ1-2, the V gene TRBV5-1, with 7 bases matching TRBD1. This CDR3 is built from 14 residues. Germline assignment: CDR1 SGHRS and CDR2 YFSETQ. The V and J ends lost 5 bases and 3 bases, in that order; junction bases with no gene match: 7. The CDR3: CASSTGRGDYGYTF. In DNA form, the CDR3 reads TGCGCCAGCAGTACAGGCAGGGGGGACTATGGCTACACCTTC.

The CDR3 nucleotides read TGTGCCAGCAGCACCCCGGACAGCTATGGCTACACCTTC. Translation gives CASSTPDSYGYTF. The V call is TRBV7-9, the J call TRBJ1-2; TRBD1 is a possible D gene (6 bases). Germline lookup yields CDR1 SEHNR and CDR2 FQNEAQ (reference sequence). V was shortened by 5 bases and J by 4 bases, with 11 bases between the two germline ends. This CDR3 is built from 13 residues.

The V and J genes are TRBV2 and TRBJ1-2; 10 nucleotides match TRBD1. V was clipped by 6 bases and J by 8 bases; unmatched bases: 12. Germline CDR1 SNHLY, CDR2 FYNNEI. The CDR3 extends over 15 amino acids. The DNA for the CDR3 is TGTGCCAGCAGGGCACCCGGGACAGGGGTGAGCGGCTACACCTTC. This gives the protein CASRAPGTGVSGYTF.

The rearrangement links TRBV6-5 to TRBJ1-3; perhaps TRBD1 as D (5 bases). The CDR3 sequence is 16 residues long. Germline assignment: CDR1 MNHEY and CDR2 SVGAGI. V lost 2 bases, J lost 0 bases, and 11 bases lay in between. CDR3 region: CASSYRDSPSGNTIYF. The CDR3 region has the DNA TGTGCCAGCAGTTACAGGGACTCCCCCTCTGGAAACACCATATATTTT.

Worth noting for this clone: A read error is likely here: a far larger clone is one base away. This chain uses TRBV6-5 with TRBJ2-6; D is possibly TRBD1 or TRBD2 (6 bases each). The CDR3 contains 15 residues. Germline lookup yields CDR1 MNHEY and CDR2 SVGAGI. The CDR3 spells CASSYRGTGANVLAF. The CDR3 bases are TGTGCCAGCAGTTACAGGGGGACGGGGGCCAACGTCCTGGCTTTC.

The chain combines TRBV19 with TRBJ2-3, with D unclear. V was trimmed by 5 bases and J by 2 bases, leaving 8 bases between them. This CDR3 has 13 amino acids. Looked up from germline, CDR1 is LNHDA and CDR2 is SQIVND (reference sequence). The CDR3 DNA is TGTGCCAGTAGTTGGTCGAACACAGATACGCAGTATTTT. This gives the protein CASSWSNTDTQYF.

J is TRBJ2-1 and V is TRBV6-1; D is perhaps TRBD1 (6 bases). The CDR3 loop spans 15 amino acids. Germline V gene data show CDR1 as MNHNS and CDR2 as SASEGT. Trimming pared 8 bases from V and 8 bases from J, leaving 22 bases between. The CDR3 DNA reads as TGTGCCAGCCACAATGTGCTAACAGGGTACGATGAGCAGTTCTTC. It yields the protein CASHNVLTGYDEQFF.

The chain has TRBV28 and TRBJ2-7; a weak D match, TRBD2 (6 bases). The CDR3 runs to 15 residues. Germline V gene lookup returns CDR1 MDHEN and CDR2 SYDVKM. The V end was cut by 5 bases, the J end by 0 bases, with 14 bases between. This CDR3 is CASSPWRARSYEQYF. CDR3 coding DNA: TGTGCCAGCAGTCCGTGGAGGGCCCGCTCCTACGAGCAGTACTTC.

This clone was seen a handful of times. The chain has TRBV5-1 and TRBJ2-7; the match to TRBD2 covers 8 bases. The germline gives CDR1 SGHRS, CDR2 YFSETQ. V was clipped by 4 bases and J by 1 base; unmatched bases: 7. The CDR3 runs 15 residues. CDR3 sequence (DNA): TGCGCCAGCAGCGCGAGCGGGAGTCGGTCCTACGAGCAGTACTTC. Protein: CASSASGSRSYEQYF.

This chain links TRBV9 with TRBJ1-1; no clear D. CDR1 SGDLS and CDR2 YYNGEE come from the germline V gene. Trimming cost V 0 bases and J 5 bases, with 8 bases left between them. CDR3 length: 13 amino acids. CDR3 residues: CASSVVVGTEAFF. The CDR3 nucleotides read TGTGCCAGCAGCGTAGTCGTTGGGACTGAAGCTTTCTTT.

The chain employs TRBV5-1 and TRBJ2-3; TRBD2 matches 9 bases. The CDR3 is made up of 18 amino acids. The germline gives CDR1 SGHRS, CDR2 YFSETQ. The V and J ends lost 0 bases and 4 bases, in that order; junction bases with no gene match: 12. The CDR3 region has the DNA TGCGCCAGCAGCTTGGGGTTCGGCGGGAGGGCCGGAGCAGATACGCAGTATTTT. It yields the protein CASSLGFGGRAGADTQYF.